The present T cell receptor beta chain was sequenced within a study of T cells in narcolepsy. Study results and caveats: Healthy controls reportedly lacked the autoreactive clonotypes serially found in patients' blood.

Sequenced by immunoSEQ multiplex PCR; TCRdb stores in-frame clones only, minus some. This sample yields under 30,000 clones, of which roughly four fifths are seen a single time; roughly 0.9% belongs to the top ten. CDR1 and CDR2 (germline): LNHDA, SQIVND (reference sequence). The CDR3 is 16 residues long. V was cut by 3 bases and J by 4 bases, with 15 bases left in between. A note on this clone: Antigen specificity is unknown.

The chain uses TRBV19 and TRBJ2-2; D call uncertain. Source material: CD45RA- memory CD4+ T cells from PBMCs. This clonotype was obtained from a human donor with narcolepsy. The CDR3 DNA follows: TGTGCCAGTAGTATCATGTCCCCCCGGGCCACCGGGGAGCTGTTTTTT. Translating gives CASSIMSPRATGELFF. Looking up the rest from reference TRBV19 and TRBJ2-2 gives the full variable domain: DGGITQSPKYLFRKEGQNVTLSCEQNLNHDAMYWYRQDPGQGLRLIYYSQIVNDFQKGDIAEGYSVSREKKESFPLTVTSAQKNPTAFYLCASSIMSPRATGELFFGEGSRLTVL.